The rows below give T cell receptor beta chains drawn from one sample of a study of molecular identifiers for immune sequencing clone quantification. TCRdb re-analysed the PCR reads in MiXCR, keeping a single row per CDR3 protein. The top ten hold about 0.8% of the sample, which has more than 450,000 distinct CDR3 sequences, roughly 23% seen once. The sample taken for sequencing was naive CD8+ T cells from blood, with Jurkat cell RNA spiked in. All receptors derive from a human donor in good health. Some libraries in this study had Jurkat cell RNA spiked in. The CDR3 runs from the conserved cysteine through the conserved F or W. Each record gives: D gene, clone size, J gene, V gene, CDR3 protein, CDR3 DNA. D genes are given only for firm matches. Part of the rows lack a size; the others show once, few, many or a class for expanded clones.

D gene: .; clone size: .; J gene: TRBJ1-5; V gene: TRBV15; CDR3 protein: CATSRDEDRYSNQPQHF; CDR3 DNA: TGTGCCACCAGCAGAGATGAGGACAGATATAGCAATCAGCCCCAGCATTTT
D gene: .; clone size: .; J gene: TRBJ2-5; V gene: TRBV18; CDR3 protein: CASSPVDSIGLQETQYF; CDR3 DNA: TGTGCCAGCTCACCAGTAGATTCTATAGGCCTCCAAGAGACCCAGTACTTC
D gene: TRBD2; clone size: many; J gene: TRBJ2-7; V gene: TRBV30; CDR3 protein: CAWSPTSGVDEQYF; CDR3 DNA: TGTGCCTGGAGTCCAACTAGCGGGGTGGACGAGCAGTACTTC
D gene: TRBD1; clone size: .; J gene: TRBJ2-2; V gene: TRBV4-3; CDR3 protein: CASSQSMTGITGELFF; CDR3 DNA: TGCGCCAGCAGCCAATCGATGACAGGGATCACCGGGGAGCTGTTTTTT
D gene: .; clone size: few; J gene: TRBJ2-2; V gene: TRBV7-3; CDR3 protein: CASSLHPGPPYGELFF; CDR3 DNA: TGTGCCAGCAGCCTCCACCCGGGACCACCGTACGGGGAGCTGTTTTTT
D gene: .; clone size: few; J gene: TRBJ1-3; V gene: TRBV19; CDR3 protein: CASSTPGPTGNTIYF; CDR3 DNA: TGTGCCAGTAGTACCCCCGGACCCACTGGAAACACCATATATTTT
D gene: .; clone size: many; J gene: TRBJ1-2; V gene: TRBV20-1; CDR3 protein: CSANTEYGYTF; CDR3 DNA: TGCAGTGCTAATACCGAATATGGCTACACCTTC
D gene: .; clone size: few; J gene: TRBJ2-1; V gene: TRBV6-5; CDR3 protein: CASSYGFGNEQFF; CDR3 DNA: TGTGCCAGCAGTTATGGTTTTGGCAATGAGCAGTTCTTC
D gene: .; clone size: many; J gene: TRBJ2-2; V gene: TRBV29-1; CDR3 protein: CSVVVTGELFF; CDR3 DNA: TGCAGCGTTGTAGTCACCGGGGAGCTGTTTTTT
D gene: .; clone size: few; J gene: TRBJ1-1; V gene: TRBV7-9; CDR3 protein: CASDHQGSGNTEAFF; CDR3 DNA: TGTGCCAGCGACCACCAGGGAAGTGGAAACACTGAAGCTTTCTTT
D gene: TRBD1; clone size: .; J gene: TRBJ2-7; V gene: TRBV4-3; CDR3 protein: CANSQGQGSYEQYF; CDR3 DNA: TGCGCCAACAGCCAAGGACAGGGGTCCTACGAGCAGTACTTC
D gene: .; clone size: few; J gene: TRBJ2-5; V gene: TRBV5-6; CDR3 protein: CASSLVQGTETQYF; CDR3 DNA: TGTGCCAGCAGCTTGGTGCAGGGAACAGAGACCCAGTACTTC
D gene: .; clone size: many; J gene: TRBJ2-7; V gene: TRBV28; CDR3 protein: CASSLSYRGYSYEQYF; CDR3 DNA: TGTGCCAGCAGTTTAAGTTATCGGGGGTATTCCTACGAGCAGTACTTC
D gene: .; clone size: .; J gene: TRBJ1-1; V gene: TRBV21-1; CDR3 protein: CARKGEAFF; CDR3 DNA: TGTGCCCGCAAGGGCGAAGCTTTCTTT
D gene: TRBD1; clone size: .; J gene: TRBJ2-2; V gene: TRBV6-2/TRBV6-3; CDR3 protein: CASRFGTANTGEPFF; CDR3 DNA: TGTGCCAGCAGATTCGGGACAGCGAACACCGGGGAGCCGTTTTTT
D gene: TRBD1; clone size: few; J gene: TRBJ1-5; V gene: TRBV4-2; CDR3 protein: CASSQRDRDNQPQHF; CDR3 DNA: TGTGCCAGCAGCCAGAGGGACAGGGACAATCAGCCCCAGCATTTT
D gene: .; clone size: .; J gene: TRBJ2-3; V gene: TRBV10-2; CDR3 protein: CASSESSTDTQCF; CDR3 DNA: TGCGCCAGCAGTGAAAGTAGCACAGATACGCAGTGTTTT
D gene: TRBD1; clone size: many; J gene: TRBJ2-1; V gene: TRBV6-6; CDR3 protein: CASSFGTGVVGDEQFF; CDR3 DNA: TGTGCCAGCAGTTTCGGAACAGGGGTAGTTGGGGATGAGCAGTTCTTC
D gene: TRBD1; clone size: many; J gene: TRBJ2-5; V gene: TRBV20-1; CDR3 protein: CSAEGQGWKETQYF; CDR3 DNA: TGCAGTGCTGAGGGACAGGGTTGGAAAGAGACCCAGTACTTC
D gene: .; clone size: .; J gene: TRBJ2-7; V gene: TRBV4-2; CDR3 protein: CASSQDVGYPYEQYF; CDR3 DNA: TGTGCCAGCAGCCAAGACGTGGGTTACCCCTACGAGCAGTACTTC
D gene: TRBD2; clone size: .; J gene: TRBJ2-7; V gene: TRBV20-1; CDR3 protein: CSARDSGTSGSRLDEQYF; CDR3 DNA: TGCAGTGCTAGAGATAGCGGGACTAGCGGGAGTCGGTTGGACGAGCAGTACTTC
D gene: .; clone size: few; J gene: TRBJ2-1; V gene: TRBV20-1; CDR3 protein: CSARVGAASSYNEQFF; CDR3 DNA: TGCAGTGCTAGAGTTGGAGCGGCGAGCTCCTACAATGAGCAGTTCTTC
D gene: .; clone size: .; J gene: TRBJ2-5; V gene: TRBV28; CDR3 protein: CASSSYRGAYQETQYF; CDR3 DNA: TGTGCCAGCAGCTCTTATCGCGGGGCCTACCAAGAGACCCAGTACTTC
D gene: .; clone size: many; J gene: TRBJ1-4; V gene: TRBV7-9; CDR3 protein: CASSSQGTNEKLFF; CDR3 DNA: TGTGCCAGCAGCTCACAGGGAACTAATGAAAAACTGTTTTTT
D gene: .; clone size: many; J gene: TRBJ2-7; V gene: TRBV19; CDR3 protein: CASSVALGAEQYF; CDR3 DNA: TGTGCCAGTAGCGTTGCCCTGGGGGCCGAGCAGTACTTC
D gene: .; clone size: .; J gene: TRBJ2-5; V gene: TRBV19; CDR3 protein: CASSIDDGVLKAQYF; CDR3 DNA: TGTGCCAGTAGTATAGATGATGGGGTTTTGAAGGCCCAGTACTTC
D gene: TRBD2; clone size: .; J gene: TRBJ2-7; V gene: TRBV2; CDR3 protein: CAGADFSGAVDEQYF; CDR3 DNA: TGTGCCGGAGCTGACTTTAGCGGGGCCGTGGACGAGCAGTACTTC
D gene: .; clone size: many; J gene: TRBJ1-1; V gene: TRBV6-5; CDR3 protein: CASSLQTGKSTEAFF; CDR3 DNA: TGTGCCAGCAGTCTCCAGACAGGAAAGAGCACTGAAGCTTTCTTT
D gene: .; clone size: many; J gene: TRBJ2-7; V gene: TRBV7-9; CDR3 protein: CASSLVGSYYEQYF; CDR3 DNA: TGTGCCAGCAGCTTAGTTGGCAGCTACTACGAGCAGTACTTC
D gene: .; clone size: .; J gene: TRBJ1-5; V gene: TRBV28; CDR3 protein: CASSLSMGAMYGNQPQHF; CDR3 DNA: TGTGCCAGCAGTTTATCGATGGGGGCAATGTATGGCAATCAGCCCCAGCATTTT
D gene: TRBD1; clone size: many; J gene: TRBJ1-5; V gene: TRBV30; CDR3 protein: CAWSSGGGQPQHF; CDR3 DNA: TGTGCCTGGAGTTCGGGAGGGGGCCAGCCCCAGCATTTT
D gene: .; clone size: few; J gene: TRBJ2-7; V gene: TRBV9; CDR3 protein: CASSVGPGQNYEQYF; CDR3 DNA: TGTGCCAGCAGCGTAGGTCCGGGCCAGAACTACGAGCAGTACTTC
D gene: .; clone size: few; J gene: TRBJ2-5; V gene: TRBV13; CDR3 protein: CASSQAGHREETQYF; CDR3 DNA: TGTGCCAGCAGCCAGGCGGGACACCGGGAGGAGACCCAGTACTTC
D gene: .; clone size: .; J gene: TRBJ2-5; V gene: TRBV12-3/TRBV12-4; CDR3 protein: CAGRGVDQETQYF; CDR3 DNA: TGTGCCGGCAGGGGGGTGGACCAAGAGACCCAGTACTTC
D gene: .; clone size: .; J gene: TRBJ2-3; V gene: TRBV3-1; CDR3 protein: CASSQWLDTDTQYF; CDR3 DNA: TGTGCCAGCAGCCAATGGCTAGACACAGATACGCAGTATTTT
D gene: .; clone size: many; J gene: TRBJ2-7; V gene: TRBV20-1; CDR3 protein: CSARYQGYEQYF; CDR3 DNA: TGCAGTGCTAGGTATCAGGGGTACGAGCAGTACTTC
D gene: .; clone size: .; J gene: TRBJ2-1; V gene: TRBV24-1; CDR3 protein: CATSGTTDEQFF; CDR3 DNA: TGTGCCACCAGTGGTACGACTGATGAGCAGTTCTTC
D gene: .; clone size: many; J gene: TRBJ2-3; V gene: TRBV9; CDR3 protein: CASSVGQQALTDTQYF; CDR3 DNA: TGTGCCAGCAGCGTAGGACAGCAAGCACTCACAGATACGCAGTATTTT
D gene: TRBD1; clone size: many; J gene: TRBJ1-5; V gene: TRBV9; CDR3 protein: CASSLRQGANSNQPQHF; CDR3 DNA: TGTGCCAGCAGCCTCAGACAGGGGGCAAATAGCAATCAGCCCCAGCATTTT
D gene: .; clone size: many; J gene: TRBJ1-1; V gene: TRBV27; CDR3 protein: CASSIRGATEAFF; CDR3 DNA: TGTGCCAGCAGCATTAGAGGTGCCACTGAAGCTTTCTTT
D gene: TRBD1; clone size: .; J gene: TRBJ1-1; V gene: TRBV4-1; CDR3 protein: CASSRSTGLNTEAFF; CDR3 DNA: TGCGCCAGCAGCCGATCGACAGGGCTGAACACTGAAGCTTTCTTT
D gene: TRBD1; clone size: many; J gene: TRBJ2-2; V gene: TRBV28; CDR3 protein: CASSDRVNTGELFF; CDR3 DNA: TGTGCCAGCTCGGACAGGGTGAACACCGGGGAGCTGTTTTTT
D gene: TRBD1; clone size: few; J gene: TRBJ1-2; V gene: TRBV24-1; CDR3 protein: CASSRGTGSNYGYTF; CDR3 DNA: TGTGCCTCCTCCAGGGGGACAGGGTCTAACTATGGCTACACCTTC